These 12 T cell receptor beta chains share one sample of origin, sequenced in a study of neurological immune-mediated disorders. TCRdb fed the 5' RACE reads into MiXCR, producing one record per CDR3 protein. The sample consists of about 79,000 distinct CDR3 sequences, roughly an eighth of them appearing once. Input material: PBMCs. The source is a woman between 45 and 60 years old in good health.

Many counts were recorded for this clonotype. J is TRBJ2-1 and V is TRBV20-1; 8 positions match TRBD2. CDR1 DFQATT and CDR2 SNEGSKA come from the germline V gene (reference sequence). The CDR3 length is 14 residues. V was clipped by 2 bases and J by 3 bases; unmatched bases: 3. The CDR3 nucleotides read TGCAGTGCTAGATCACGGGGGGGCTACAATGAGCAGTTCTTC. It encodes CSARSRGGYNEQFF.

This clonotype was recorded many times. V and J are TRBV28 and TRBJ1-5; no clear D. Trimming removed 3 bases at V and 3 bases at J, with 15 bases between. CDR1 is MDHEN and CDR2 is SYDVKM in the germline V gene. CDR3 length equals 16 residues. CDR3 in amino acids: CASSFSPVFANQPQHF. The CDR3 bases are TGTGCCAGCAGTTTTTCCCCCGTGTTCGCCAATCAGCCCCAGCATTTT.

This clonotype has a count of ten or more. The V gene is TRBV3-1, the J gene TRBJ1-1, with no clear D. CDR1 is LGHDT, CDR2 YNNKEL, per germline (reference sequence). V was pared by 1 base and J by 7 bases, with 13 bases between. The CDR3 is 14 amino acids. In DNA, the CDR3 is TGTGCCAGCAGCCAAGCGGGTTTGGGTGATGAAGCTTTCTTT. Translation gives CASSQAGLGDEAFF.

In this sample, this clonotype turned up many times. In DNA form, the CDR3 reads TGCGCCAGCAGCCCGGGACTAGCGGGAGGACAAGAGACCCAGTACTTC. This gives the protein CASSPGLAGGQETQYF. The rearrangement uses TRBV5-1 and TRBJ2-5, with 15 bases fitting TRBD2. The V and J ends lost 4 bases and 2 bases, in that order; junction bases with no gene match: 3. The CDR3 has 16 residues. In germline, CDR1 is SGHRS, CDR2 YFSETQ. Variable domain in full (rest from reference TRBV5-1 and TRBJ2-5): KAGVTQTPRYLIKTRGQQVTLSCSPISGHRSVSWYQQTPGQGLQFLFEYFSETQRNKGNFPGRFSGRQFSNSRSEMNVSTLELGDSALYLCASSPGLAGGQETQYFGPGTRLLVL.

As concerns this clonotype: At one boundary the junction diverges from the germline segment, which might be a read error. The chain joins TRBV5-1 to TRBJ2-1; 10 bases line up with TRBD2. The CDR3 runs 17 residues. Germline V lookup: CDR1 SGHRS, CDR2 YFSETQ. CDR3 DNA: TGCGCCATCAGCGTGGCTAGCGGGAGTAGCTCCTACAATGAGCAGTTCTTC. This encodes CAISVASGSSSYNEQFF.

In its sample, this clonotype was seen many times. The CDR3 reads CSARVGGPTGIYNEQFF. The CDR3 coding sequence is TGCAGTGCTAGAGTAGGCGGGCCTACGGGGATCTACAATGAGCAGTTCTTC. V and J are TRBV20-1 and TRBJ2-1, with D possibly being TRBD2 (5 bases). The CDR3 spans 17 residues. Trimming cost V 1 base and J 3 bases, with 19 bases left between them. Looked up from germline, CDR1 is DFQATT and CDR2 is SNEGSKA (reference sequence).

This clonotype was picked up many times. This chain connects TRBV13 to TRBJ1-1, with a weak D call TRBD1 (5 bases). V was clipped by 8 bases and J by 6 bases, with 13 bases between them. The CDR3 covers 12 residues. Germline V gene data show CDR1 as PRHDT and CDR2 as FYEKMQ (reference sequence). The CDR3 region has the DNA TGTGCCAGCCGGCTTGGGGACGCTGAAGCTTTCTTT. This encodes CASRLGDAEAFF.

Many counts were recorded for this clonotype. This may arise from a read error, as a much more abundant clone is one base away. The rearrangement joins TRBV7-2 to TRBJ2-1; D call uncertain. The CDR3 contains 11 residues. CDR1 and CDR2 from the germline V gene are SGHTA and FQGNSA. V lost 4 bases, J lost 3 bases, and 1 base lay in between. CDR3 loop: CASSYYNEQFF. The CDR3 region has the DNA TGTGCCAGCAGCTACTACAATGAGCAGTTCTTC.

This clonotype has at least ten counts. The chain carries TRBV20-1 and TRBJ2-3, with 7 nucleotides matching TRBD2. The CDR3 covers 17 residues. Trimming took 1 base from V and 2 from J; bases not matched to a gene: 12. The germline V gene has CDR1 DFQATT and CDR2 SNEGSKA (reference sequence). In DNA, the CDR3 is TGCAGTGCTAGAGCCCTAGAGCGGGGCCCTTACACAGATACGCAGTATTTT. Translating gives CSARALERGPYTDTQYF.

This clonotype was observed at least ten times. V is TRBV5-1 and J is TRBJ2-7, with 7 bases aligning to TRBD1. The CDR3 consists of 14 residues. With V trimmed by 3 bases and J by 3 bases, 6 bases remained unmatched. CDR1 is SGHRS, CDR2 YFSETQ, per germline. The CDR3 here is CASSSRRQGYEQYF. The CDR3 region has the DNA TGCGCCAGCAGCTCGAGACGACAGGGCTACGAGCAGTACTTC.

The table lists this clonotype with many counts. This chain links TRBV5-1 with TRBJ2-2, with TRBD1 matching over 7 bases. The CDR3 has 15 residues. With V trimmed by 1 base and J by 4 bases, 4 bases remained unmatched. Germline V gene sequence: CDR1 SGHRS, CDR2 YFSETQ. The CDR3 DNA sequence: TGCGCCAGCAGCTTGATAGGGGGCCCCACCGGGGAGCTGTTTTTT. It encodes CASSLIGGPTGELFF.

This clonotype was counted at least ten times. The chain recombines TRBV6-5 with TRBJ1-1; perhaps TRBD1 as D (6 bases). Looked up from germline, CDR1 is MNHEY and CDR2 is SVGAGI. Trimming took off 0 bases at V and 7 bases at J, with 9 bases between the two ends. The CDR3 is made up of 13 amino acids. The CDR3 nucleotides are TGTGCCAGCAGTTACTCGCAACAGGGTGAAGCTTTCTTT. Translated, it gives CASSYSQQGEAFF.